The T cell receptor beta chain under discussion was sequenced for a study of cytomegalovirus exposure and HLA in healthy donors. General observations from the study: Judged likely to be a sequencing artifact was a cluster of highly shared sequence variants. Later work associated fewer than 20,000 TCR beta sequences with HLA alleles at 0.05 false discovery rate. Rare sequences made up most TCRs, while some public TCRs were found in many donors.

This clone was counted a single time. Its antigen is unidentified. PCR primers comprised 60 Vbeta and 13 Jbeta primers. Data came from immunoSEQ multiplex PCR; TCRdb stores just in-frame clones and leaves some out. This table has 35,000 to 50,000 clones, 55% to 75% appearing once. Per germline, CDR1 SGHDT and CDR2 YYEEEE. The length of the CDR3 is 18 residues. With 1 base removed from V and 0 bases from J, the gap between germline ends came to 17 bases. The rearrangement uses TRBV5-6 and TRBJ1-5, with D unclear. This clonotype was obtained from a man aged 55-75 years in good health and CMV-seropositive. Sequenced: PBMCs. For the CDR3, the DNA is TGTGCCAGCAGCTTGCTGGCACGGAGAGCATATAGCAATCAGCCCCAGCATTTT. It translates to CASSLLARRAYSNQPQHF.